One and the same sample provided the 10 T cell receptor beta chains below, sequenced in a study of cytomegalovirus exposure and HLA in healthy donors (dated 2017 in TCRdb). Library construction relied on the immunoSEQ multiplex PCR assay. For the multiplex PCR, a mixture combining 60 forward primers for TCR Vbeta segments and 13 reverse primers for TCR Jbeta segments was used. TCRdb took over this immuneACCESS table, retaining in-frame rearrangements with V and J assigned. Such tables are incomplete; in checked studies, under half of the missing clones stem from an unresolved V gene, and the remainder is unexplained. Here the sample has roughly 190,000 clones; around 85% occur a single time. The ten largest clones take up roughly 6.3% of the sample. Material for sequencing was PBMCs. The origin of the receptors is a man aged 35-49 years in good health and CMV-seropositive.

This clone was detected only a few times. This chain uses TRBV5-1 with TRBJ2-7, with 7 bases identical to TRBD1. The CDR3 spans 14 residues. Germline loops: CDR1 SGHRS, CDR2 YFSETQ. V trimming: 4 bases; J trimming: 2 bases; junction bases outside the gene matches: 6. This CDR3 is CASSTRQGTYEQYF. CDR3 nucleotide sequence: TGCGCCAGCAGCACCCGACAGGGAACCTACGAGCAGTACTTC. The entire variable domain, with the rest obtained from reference TRBV5-1 and TRBJ2-7, is as follows: KAGVTQTPRYLIKTRGQQVTLSCSPISGHRSVSWYQQTPGQGLQFLFEYFSETQRNKGNFPGRFSGRQFSNSRSEMNVSTLELGDSALYLCASSTRQGTYEQYFGPGTRLTVT.

CDR3 amino acids: CASSERGEVPRSYEQYF. In DNA form, the CDR3 reads TGTGCCAGCAGTGAAAGGGGTGAGGTACCCCGGTCATACGAGCAGTACTTC. The chain recombines TRBV6-1 with TRBJ2-7; a weak D match, TRBD1 (5 bases). This CDR3 is built from 17 residues. Germline values: CDR1 MNHNS, CDR2 SASEGT. Trimming removed 2 bases at V and 4 bases at J, with 21 bases between.

This chain connects TRBV23-1 to TRBJ2-4; D is perhaps TRBD2 (6 bases). TRBV23-1 has ORF status, its function being uncertain. Trimming cost V 4 bases and J 3 bases, with 13 bases left between them. This CDR3 is built from 15 residues. In DNA form, the CDR3 reads TGCGCCAGCAGTCGGAGGGAAGGTGACAAAAACATTCAGTACTTC. Encoded protein: CASSRREGDKNIQYF.

The chain recombines TRBV5-4 with TRBJ2-1; D possibly corresponds to TRBD2 (6 bases). With 3 bases removed from V and 9 bases from J, the gap between germline ends came to 19 bases. CDR1 is SGHNT and CDR2 is YYREEE in the germline V gene (reference sequence). The CDR3 length is 15 residues. CDR3 sequence: CASSSEGPRRSEQFF. The CDR3, as DNA: TGTGCCAGCAGCTCGGAGGGTCCTCGCCGGAGTGAGCAGTTCTTC.

The J gene is TRBJ2-7, the V gene TRBV21-1; the table's TRBD1 call for D was not verified on the DNA. TRBV21-1 constitutes a pseudogene. The length of the CDR3 is 16 residues. Here the CDR3 DNA reads TGTGCCAGCAGCAAAGCCCCAGGGGCTGGGCTCTGCGAGCAGTACTTC. Translating gives CASSKAPGAGLCEQYF.

The J gene is TRBJ2-5, the V gene TRBV7-2; 9 bases are shared with TRBD2. J gave up 5 bases and V 1 base, and 8 bases lay outside the gene matches. Germline CDR1 reads SGHTA; CDR2 reads FQGNSA. The CDR3 runs to 16 residues. The DNA for the CDR3 is TGTGCCAGCAGCTTAGGGGTAGCGGGGGAGGGTGAGACCCAGTACTTC. It specifies CASSLGVAGEGETQYF.

This clone was found once. The gene calls are TRBV19 and TRBJ2-5; 10 bases align to TRBD2. The germline CDR1 and CDR2 sequences are LNHDA and SQIVND (reference sequence). Trimming at V came to 6 bases and at J to 6 bases, leaving 7 bases not matched to a gene. This CDR3 contains 14 residues. CDR3 nucleotide sequence: TGTGCCAGTAGACCCACTAGCGGGGAGAAGACCCAGTACTTC. Its translation: CASRPTSGEKTQYF.

The chain recombines TRBV5-1 with TRBJ2-3, with 7 bases matching TRBD2. Unmatched junction bases numbered 13, after V lost 1 base and J lost 2 bases. CDR1 and CDR2 (germline): SGHRS, YFSETQ. CDR3 length equals 18 residues. The CDR3 loop reads CASSLTPMSGAYTDTQYF. The DNA for the CDR3 is TGCGCCAGCAGCTTGACTCCAATGAGCGGGGCCTACACAGATACGCAGTATTTT.

The chain has TRBV11-2 and TRBJ2-6; TRBD1 agrees at 9 bases. Germline V gene sequence: CDR1 SGHAT, CDR2 FQNNGV. The CDR3 is made up of 16 amino acids. This chain's CDR3 is CCVGDRVGSGANVLTF. DNA for the CDR3: TGTTGTGTTGGGGACAGGGTAGGCTCTGGGGCCAACGTCCTGACTTTC.

This clone turned up a few times. J is TRBJ2-5 and V is TRBV2; maybe TRBD2 (6 bases). Germline CDR1 SNHLY, CDR2 FYNNEI. Trimming pared 6 bases from V and 7 bases from J, leaving 15 bases between. The CDR3 consists of 13 residues. CDR3 sequence reads: CASSGTQEGTQYF. The CDR3 coding sequence is TGTGCCAGCAGCGGGACCCAGGAGGGGACCCAGTACTTC.